The 30 T cell receptor beta chains below come from one sample, sequenced in a study of sequential checkpoint blockade in melanoma. Here immunoSEQ multiplex PCR was the method, and the copy in TCRdb shows in-frame clones only, minus some. Among 15,000 to 20,000 clones, roughly 72% were seen once, and the ten largest hold less than 25%. Treatment given: randomized to nivolumab then ipilimumab (arm A) or the reverse (arm B). This sample comprised CD8+ T cells sorted from blood (inferred from file names), obtained from a patient given nivolumab and ipilimumab in sequence. These receptors all stem from a human donor with melanoma.

The chain employs TRBV13 and TRBJ1-6, with D possibly TRBD1 on 6 matching bases. Germline-derived CDR1 and CDR2 are PRHDT and FYEKMQ (reference sequence). Deletions cut 5 bases from V and 9 bases from J, with 17 bases between. The CDR3 consists of 15 residues. The CDR3 DNA reads as TGTGCCAGCAGCCTACAGGGCCTCCACCCTTCACCCCTCCACTTT. This sequence encodes CASSLQGLHPSPLHF.

There are a few counts of this clone. The chain joins TRBV14 to TRBJ1-2; TRBD1 matches 7 bases. The CDR3 is 13 amino acids. Germline V gives CDR1 SGHDN, CDR2 FVKESK. V trimming: 4 bases; J trimming: 4 bases; junction bases outside the gene matches: 3. CDR3 nucleotides: TGTGCCAGCAGCCTGGGACAGCTCTATGGCTACACCTTC. Amino acids: CASSLGQLYGYTF.

This clone has just one count. V gene TRBV7-9 combines with J gene TRBJ2-7, with 10 nucleotides matching TRBD2. Germline V CDR1 and CDR2: SEHNR, FQNEAQ (reference sequence). The CDR3 runs to 15 residues. Unmatched junction bases numbered 3, after V lost 1 base and J lost 3 bases. The chain's CDR3 is CASSLESGRVYEQYF. The CDR3 nucleotides are TGTGCCAGCAGCTTAGAGAGCGGGAGGGTCTACGAGCAGTACTTC.

J is TRBJ2-7 and V is TRBV15; 10 bases align to TRBD2. After removal of 0 bases from V and 4 bases from J, the junction contained 6 bases not matched to a gene. The CDR3 totals 16 residues. Germline V gives CDR1 LNHNV, CDR2 YYDKDF (reference sequence). As DNA, the CDR3 is TGTGCCACCAGCAGAGATCTGGCTAGCGGGAGATACGAGCAGTACTTC. Protein sequence: CATSRDLASGRYEQYF. The full variable domain, rest sourced from reference TRBV15 and TRBJ2-7, is DAMVIQNPRYQVTQFGKPVTLSCSQTLNHNVMYWYQQKSSQAPKLLFHYYDKDFNNEADTPDNFQSRRPNTSFCFLDIRSPGLGDTAMYLCATSRDLASGRYEQYFGPGTRLTVT.

V gene TRBV9 combines with J gene TRBJ2-6, with 8 bases that match TRBD1. Germline V gene sequence: CDR1 SGDLS, CDR2 YYNGEE. The CDR3 has 20 amino acids. V trimming: 2 bases; J trimming: 0 bases; junction bases outside the gene matches: 13. The CDR3: CASSVSSRTGSRSGANVLTF. The CDR3 DNA follows: TGTGCCAGCAGCGTTAGTAGTAGGACAGGGTCTCGCTCTGGGGCCAACGTCCTGACTTTC.

The chain joins TRBV2 to TRBJ1-2, with D possibly TRBD1 on 6 matching bases. The V gene's germline CDR1 is SNHLY and CDR2 FYNNEI. The CDR3 loop spans 15 amino acids. V shed 6 bases and J shed 3 bases, with 17 bases lying between them. The CDR3 region has the DNA TGTGCCAGCAGCCCCGTCGGGGGGCGCGACTATGGCTACACCTTC. This gives the protein CASSPVGGRDYGYTF.

This clone turned up a few times. The chain couples TRBV7-9 to TRBJ1-6; D not resolved. The germline CDR1 and CDR2 sequences are SEHNR and FQNEAQ (reference sequence). Trimming removed 5 bases from V and 6 bases from J, with 14 bases in between. The CDR3 runs 15 residues. The CDR3 sequence is CASSPPGISNSPLHF. In DNA, the CDR3 is TGTGCCAGCAGCCCACCCGGGATCTCTAATTCACCCCTCCACTTT.

The genes are TRBV7-9 and TRBJ2-5; 11 nucleotides line up with TRBD1. CDR3 size: 15 residues. The ends lost 1 base at V and 11 bases at J; junction bases unmatched: 9. Germline V gene sequence: CDR1 SEHNR, CDR2 FQNEAQ (reference sequence). As DNA, the CDR3 is TGTGCCAGCAGCTTAGGGGGACAGGGGGTTCGGGAGCAGTACTTC. Its translation: CASSLGGQGVREQYF.

V gene TRBV9 combines with J gene TRBJ2-7; 11 bases match TRBD1. Germline trimming cut 4 bases from V and 6 bases from J; bases unmatched to any gene: 6. The CDR3 is 14 amino acids. CDR1 SGDLS and CDR2 YYNGEE come from the germline V gene. The CDR3 loop reads CASSTLGTGGEQYF. The CDR3 coding sequence is TGTGCCAGCAGCACCCTCGGGACAGGGGGCGAGCAGTACTTC.

This clone was seen more than once but under ten times. This chain links TRBV27 with TRBJ2-2, with a possible D match to TRBD1 (6 bases). V gave up 3 bases and J gave up 4 bases, with 12 bases separating them. CDR1 is MNHEY and CDR2 is SMNVEV in the germline V gene (reference sequence). The CDR3 is 15 residues long. The CDR3: CASSLGAAGTGELFF. CDR3 coding DNA: TGTGCCAGCAGTTTGGGGGCCGCAGGCACCGGGGAGCTGTTTTTT.

Remarks on this clone: Additional DNA sequences in this sample encode the identical CDR3. V and J are TRBV6-5 and TRBJ1-5, with 7 bases fitting TRBD1. The CDR3 has 13 amino acids. Germline CDR1 and CDR2: MNHEY and SVGAGI. V lost 4 bases and J lost 4; bases outside the gene matches: 1. CDR3 amino acids: CASSLDRNQPQHF. The DNA of the CDR3 is TGTGCCAGCAGTTTGGACAGGAATCAGCCCCAGCATTTT.

The chain combines TRBV2 with TRBJ2-7; 7 nucleotides line up with TRBD2. Germline trimming cut 3 bases from V and 2 bases from J; bases unmatched to any gene: 4. The CDR3 consists of 14 residues. Germline CDR1 SNHLY, CDR2 FYNNEI. CDR3 loop: CASSDSGGPYEQYF. For the CDR3, the DNA is TGTGCCAGCAGTGACTCGGGGGGACCCTACGAGCAGTACTTC.

The chain joins TRBV7-3 to TRBJ2-1; TRBD2 aligns across 11 bases. The CDR3 runs to 15 residues. CDR1 and CDR2 from the germline V gene are SGHTA and FQGTGA. V was pared by 0 bases and J by 8 bases, with 3 bases of the junction left unmatched. CDR3 DNA sequence: TGTGCCAGCAGCTTAACGGGGGGACTAGCGGATGAGCAGTTCTTC. It codes for CASSLTGGLADEQFF.

V usage is TRBV7-9 and J usage is TRBJ2-7; 10 bases match TRBD1. Germline values: CDR1 SEHNR, CDR2 FQNEAQ (reference sequence). After removal of 1 base from V and 2 bases from J, the junction contained 2 bases not matched to a gene. The CDR3 is 15 amino acids. CDR3 coding DNA: TGTGCCAGCAGCTTAGGAGGACAGGGGGCCTACGAGCAGTACTTC. This codes for CASSLGGQGAYEQYF.

The genes are TRBV5-4 and TRBJ1-3; TRBD1 matches 12 bases. From germline, CDR1 is SGHNT and CDR2 YYREEE (reference sequence). With V trimmed by 0 bases and J by 8 bases, 3 bases remained unmatched. The CDR3 is 15 residues long. This CDR3 reads CASSLAGQGADTIYF. DNA for the CDR3: TGTGCCAGCAGCTTGGCGGGACAGGGGGCGGACACCATATATTTT.

This chain connects TRBV19 to TRBJ2-7; 9 bases match TRBD2. V lost 5 bases, J lost 4 bases, and 9 bases stayed unmatched. CDR1 LNHDA and CDR2 SQIVND come from the germline V gene (reference sequence). The CDR3 is 15 amino acids. DNA of the CDR3: TGTGCCAGTAGTCTCACCCTAGCGGGAAGTTACGAGCAGTACTTC. Translating gives CASSLTLAGSYEQYF.

This clone was detected only once. The V gene is TRBV19, the J gene TRBJ1-6; D remains unclear. The germline V and J ends were trimmed by 9 bases and 0 bases, with 6 bases remaining between them. CDR1 is LNHDA, CDR2 SQIVND, per germline (reference sequence). The CDR3 consists of 13 residues. CDR3 amino acids: CASTSSYNSPLHF. CDR3 nucleotide sequence: TGTGCCAGCACCAGCTCCTATAATTCACCCCTCCACTTT.

J is TRBJ1-5 and V is TRBV28; possible D gene TRBD1, 6 bases. CDR3 size: 14 residues. Between the trimmed V and J ends, which lost 6 bases and 6 bases, there was a span of 15 bases. The V gene's germline CDR1 is MDHEN and CDR2 SYDVKM. In nucleotides, the CDR3 is TGTGCCAGCAGCCTTCGGGGGGCGGCTCAGCCCCAGCATTTT. Translated: CASSLRGAAQPQHF.

The rearrangement uses TRBV9 and TRBJ2-7; 10 nucleotides match TRBD2. The CDR3 spans 15 residues. The J segment lost 3 bases and the V segment lost 0 bases, leaving 3 bases of the junction unmatched. The germline gives CDR1 SGDLS, CDR2 YYNGEE. The CDR3 protein is CASSVGASGGYEQYF. The CDR3 DNA reads as TGTGCCAGCAGCGTAGGGGCTAGCGGGGGCTACGAGCAGTACTTC.

This clone was observed once. The chain is built from TRBV5-6 and TRBJ1-2, with unresolved D. The germline V gene encodes CDR1 SGHDT and CDR2 YYEEEE. The CDR3 runs 15 residues. V was cut by 1 base and J by 7 bases, with 17 bases left in between. CDR3 region: CASSLSEEYYPGYTF. DNA of the CDR3: TGTGCCAGCAGCTTGTCGGAGGAATACTATCCTGGCTACACCTTC.

This chain links TRBV9 with TRBJ1-3, with a weak D call TRBD1 (5 bases). Looked up from germline, CDR1 is SGDLS and CDR2 is YYNGEE. The V end lost 3 bases, the J end lost 4 bases, and 8 bases lay between the germline ends. The CDR3 has 13 residues. CDR3 residues: CASSGGGGNTIYF. CDR3 nucleotides: TGTGCCAGCAGCGGGGGGGGAGGAAACACCATATATTTT. Drawing the rest from reference TRBV9 and TRBJ1-3, the complete variable domain is DSGVTQTPKHLITATGQRVTLRCSPRSGDLSVYWYQQSLDQGLQFLIQYYNGEERAKGNILERFSAQQFPDLHSELNLSSLELGDSALYFCASSGGGGNTIYFGEGSWLTVV.

The CDR3 loop reads CASSQGLAYEQYF. Written as DNA, the CDR3 is TGTGCCAGCAGCCAAGGACTAGCCTACGAGCAGTACTTC. The J gene is TRBJ2-7, the V gene TRBV13, with 7 bases aligning to TRBD2. The CDR3 loop spans 13 amino acids. The V and J ends lost 5 bases and 2 bases, in that order; junction bases with no gene match: 3. The germline V gene encodes CDR1 PRHDT and CDR2 FYEKMQ (reference sequence).

This clone was picked up a small number of times. The gene calls are TRBV9 and TRBJ2-7, with TRBD1 identical over 7 bases. Germline V CDR1 and CDR2: SGDLS, YYNGEE. The V and J ends lost 4 bases and 2 bases, in that order; junction bases with no gene match: 6. This CDR3 region has 14 residues. CDR3 nucleotides: TGTGCCAGCAGCTTAATCGGGACAGCCTACGAGCAGTACTTC. Translation: CASSLIGTAYEQYF.

V gene TRBV19 combines with J gene TRBJ1-2; TRBD1 matches at 11 bases. Germline V CDR1 and CDR2: LNHDA, SQIVND (reference sequence). CDR3 size: 15 residues. V gave up 4 bases and J gave up 8 bases; unmatched junction bases: 9. CDR3 amino acids: CASSTGQGAREGYTF. The CDR3 nucleotides read TGTGCCAGTAGTACTGGACAGGGGGCACGGGAGGGCTACACCTTC.

The genes are TRBV5-1 and TRBJ2-7, with TRBD1 as a possible D gene (6 bases). V was trimmed by 5 bases and J by 0 bases, leaving 9 bases between them. This CDR3 has 13 amino acids. CDR1 is SGHRS and CDR2 is YFSETQ in the germline V gene. CDR3 protein: CASRIGGSYEQYF. The CDR3 DNA follows: TGCGCCAGCAGGATAGGGGGCTCCTACGAGCAGTACTTC.

The rearrangement links TRBV7-8 to TRBJ1-4; TRBD1 agrees at 7 bases. J was trimmed by 4 bases and V by 4 bases; bases with no gene match: 6. This CDR3 has 15 residues. The germline CDR1 and CDR2 sequences are SGHVS and FQNEAQ. The CDR3 region has the DNA TGTGCCAGCAGCTCGGGACAGTTTCTTAATGAAAAACTGTTTTTT. Translating gives CASSSGQFLNEKLFF.

This clone was seen just once. This chain connects TRBV6-6 to TRBJ1-2, with TRBD1 identical over 7 bases. The CDR3 has 15 residues. V trimming: 5 bases; J trimming: 7 bases; junction bases outside the gene matches: 13. CDR1 is MNHNY and CDR2 is SVGAGI in the germline V gene (reference sequence). CDR3 nucleotides: TGTGCCAGCAGTGCCTACAGGGGCGCAGATGGTGGCTACACCTTC. Its translation is CASSAYRGADGGYTF.

The CDR3 sequence is CSVGWTDEAFF. The CDR3 DNA sequence: TGCAGCGTTGGTTGGACAGATGAAGCTTTCTTT. V and J are TRBV29-1 and TRBJ1-1; tentatively, D is TRBD1 (6 bases). CDR1 is SQVTM, CDR2 ANQGSEA, per germline. V was clipped by 4 bases and J by 7 bases, with 10 bases between them. This CDR3 contains 11 residues. The full variable domain, rest sourced from reference TRBV29-1 and TRBJ1-1, is SAVISQKPSRDICQRGTSLTIQCQVDSQVTMMFWYRQQPGQSLTLIATANQGSEATYESGFVIDKFPISRPNLTFSTLTVSNMSPEDSSIYLCSVGWTDEAFFGQGTRLTVV.

The chain employs TRBV7-9 and TRBJ2-7, with D possibly being TRBD1 (6 bases). V lost 4 bases and J 0 bases, leaving 10 bases between the germline ends. The CDR3 contains 14 residues. CDR1 SEHNR and CDR2 FQNEAQ come from the germline V gene (reference sequence). CDR3 DNA sequence: TGTGCCAGCAGCTCCGACAGGAGCTCCTACGAGCAGTACTTC. This sequence encodes CASSSDRSSYEQYF.

The V gene is TRBV7-3, the J gene TRBJ2-7, with 9 nucleotides matching TRBD2. CDR1 and CDR2 from the germline V gene are SGHTA and FQGTGA. CDR3 length: 15 amino acids. After removal of 4 bases from V and 5 bases from J, the junction contained 9 bases not matched to a gene. The CDR3 nucleotides are TGTGCCAGCAGCTACACCGGGACTAGCTTCGACGAGCAGTACTTC. This codes for CASSYTGTSFDEQYF. Variable domain in full (rest from reference TRBV7-3 and TRBJ2-7): GAGVSQTPSNKVTEKGKYVELRCDPISGHTALYWYRQSLGQGPEFLIYFQGTGAADDSGLPNDRFFAVRPEGSVSTLKIQRTERGDSAVYLCASSYTGTSFDEQYFGPGTRLTVT.